This TCR beta chain derives from a study of T-cell reconstitution after alpha-beta-depleted transplantation in children. The CDR3 spans 15 residues. Germline V gives CDR1 ENHRY, CDR2 SYGVKD. The J segment lost 4 bases and the V segment lost 3 bases, leaving 5 bases of the junction unmatched. Construction of the TCRbeta library involved unique molecular identifiers. Each CDR3 protein gets one entry after TCRdb re-called the PCR reads with MiXCR. The sample yields some 520,000 distinct CDR3 sequences, 30% to 35% seen once. This sequence originates from a human donor who donated a stem cell graft to a child with aplastic anemia. The V call is TRBV10-3, the J call TRBJ1-5; 8 nucleotides agree with TRBD1. Sequencing used PBMCs from the stem cell graft donor, obtained from the stem cell graft. The CDR3 here is CAISDGGQGNQPQHF. CDR3 nucleotide sequence: TGTGCCATCAGTGACGGAGGACAGGGAAATCAGCCCCAGCATTTT.